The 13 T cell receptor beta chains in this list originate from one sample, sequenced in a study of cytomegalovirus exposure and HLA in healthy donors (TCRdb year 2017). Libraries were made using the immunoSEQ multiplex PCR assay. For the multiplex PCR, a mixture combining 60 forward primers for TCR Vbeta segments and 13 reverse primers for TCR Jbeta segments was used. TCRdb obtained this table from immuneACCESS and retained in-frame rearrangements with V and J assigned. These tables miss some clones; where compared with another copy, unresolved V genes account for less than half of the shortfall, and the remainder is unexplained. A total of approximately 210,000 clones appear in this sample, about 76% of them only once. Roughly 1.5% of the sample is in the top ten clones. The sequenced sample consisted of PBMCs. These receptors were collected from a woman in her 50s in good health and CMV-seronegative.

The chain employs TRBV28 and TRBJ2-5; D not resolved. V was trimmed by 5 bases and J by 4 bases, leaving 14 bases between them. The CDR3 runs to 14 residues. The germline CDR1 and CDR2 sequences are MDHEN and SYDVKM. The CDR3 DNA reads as TGTGCCAGCAGTGGTAGCAGTTCAAGAGAGACCCAGTACTTC. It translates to CASSGSSSRETQYF. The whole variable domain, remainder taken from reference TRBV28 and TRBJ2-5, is DVKVTQSSRYLVKRTGEKVFLECVQDMDHENMFWYRQDPGLGLRLIYFSYDVKMKEKGDIPEGYSVSREKKERFSLILESASTNQTSMYLCASSGSSSRETQYFGPGTRLLVL.

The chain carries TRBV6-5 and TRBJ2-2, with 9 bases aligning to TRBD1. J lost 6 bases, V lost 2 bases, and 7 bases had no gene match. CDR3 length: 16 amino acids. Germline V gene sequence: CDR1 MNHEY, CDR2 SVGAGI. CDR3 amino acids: CASSYTGQGRSGELFF. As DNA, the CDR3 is TGTGCCAGCAGTTACACCGGACAGGGGCGGTCCGGGGAGCTGTTTTTT.

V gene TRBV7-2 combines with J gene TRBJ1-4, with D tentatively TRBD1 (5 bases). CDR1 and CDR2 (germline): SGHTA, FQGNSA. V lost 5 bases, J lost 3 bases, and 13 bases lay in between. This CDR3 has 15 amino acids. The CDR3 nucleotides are TGTGCCAGCAGCACGGTCGGGGGGGCTAATGAAAAACTGTTTTTT. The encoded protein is CASSTVGGANEKLFF.

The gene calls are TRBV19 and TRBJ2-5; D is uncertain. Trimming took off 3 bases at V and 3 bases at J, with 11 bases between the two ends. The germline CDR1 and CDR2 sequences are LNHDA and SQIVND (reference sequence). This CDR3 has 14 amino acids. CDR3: CASSIRRQEETQYF. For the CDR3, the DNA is TGTGCCAGTAGTATCAGGCGTCAAGAAGAGACCCAGTACTTC.

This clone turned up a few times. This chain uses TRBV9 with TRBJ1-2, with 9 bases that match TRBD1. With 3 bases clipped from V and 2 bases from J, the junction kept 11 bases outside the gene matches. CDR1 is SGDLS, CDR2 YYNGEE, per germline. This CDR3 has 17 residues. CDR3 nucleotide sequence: TGTGCCAGCAGCGGTGGGACAGGGATCAGTTTCAACTATGGCTACACCTTC. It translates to CASSGGTGISFNYGYTF.

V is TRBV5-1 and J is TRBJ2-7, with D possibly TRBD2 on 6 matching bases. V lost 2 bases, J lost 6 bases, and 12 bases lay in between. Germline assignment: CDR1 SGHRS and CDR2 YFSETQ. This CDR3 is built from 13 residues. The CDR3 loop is CASSFVRGGEQYF. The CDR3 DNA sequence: TGCGCCAGCAGCTTCGTGAGGGGAGGCGAGCAGTACTTC.

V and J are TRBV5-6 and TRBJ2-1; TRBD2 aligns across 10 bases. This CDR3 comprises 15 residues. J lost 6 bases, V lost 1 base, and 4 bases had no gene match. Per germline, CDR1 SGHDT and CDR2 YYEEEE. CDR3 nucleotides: TGTGCCAGCAGCTTGCGGCTAGCGGGAGCCAATGAGCAGTTCTTC. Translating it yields CASSLRLAGANEQFF.

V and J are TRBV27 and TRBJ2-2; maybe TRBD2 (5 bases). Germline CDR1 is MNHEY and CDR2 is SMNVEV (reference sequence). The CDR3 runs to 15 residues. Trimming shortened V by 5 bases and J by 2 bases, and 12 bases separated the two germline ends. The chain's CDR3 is CASSPWTGNTGELFF. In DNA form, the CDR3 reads TGTGCCAGCAGTCCCTGGACGGGAAACACCGGGGAGCTGTTTTTT.

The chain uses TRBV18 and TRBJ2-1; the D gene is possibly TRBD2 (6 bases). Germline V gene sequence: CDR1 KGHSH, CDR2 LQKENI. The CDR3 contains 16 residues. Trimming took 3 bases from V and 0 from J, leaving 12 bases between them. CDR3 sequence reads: CASSPAGTPSYNEQFF. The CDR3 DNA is TGTGCCAGCTCACCCGCCGGGACTCCCTCCTACAATGAGCAGTTCTTC.

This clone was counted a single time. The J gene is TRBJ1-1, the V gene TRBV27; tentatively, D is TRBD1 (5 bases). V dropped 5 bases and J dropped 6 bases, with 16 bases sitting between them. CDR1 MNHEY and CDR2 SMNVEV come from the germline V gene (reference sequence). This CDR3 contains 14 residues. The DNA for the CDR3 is TGTGCCAGCAGTGATCTCAGGGAGGACCCTGAAGCTTTCTTT. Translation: CASSDLREDPEAFF.

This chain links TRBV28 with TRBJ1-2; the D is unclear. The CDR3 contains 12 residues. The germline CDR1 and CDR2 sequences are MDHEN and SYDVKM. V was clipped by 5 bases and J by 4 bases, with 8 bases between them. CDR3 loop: CASSTPPYGYTF. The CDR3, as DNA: TGTGCCAGCAGTACACCCCCCTATGGCTACACCTTC.

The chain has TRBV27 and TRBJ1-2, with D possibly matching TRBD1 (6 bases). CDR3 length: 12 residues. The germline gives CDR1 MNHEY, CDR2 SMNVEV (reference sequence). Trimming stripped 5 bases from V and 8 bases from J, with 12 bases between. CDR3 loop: CASSPGAGGYTF. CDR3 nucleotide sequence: TGTGCCAGCAGTCCAGGGGCCGGGGGCTACACCTTC.

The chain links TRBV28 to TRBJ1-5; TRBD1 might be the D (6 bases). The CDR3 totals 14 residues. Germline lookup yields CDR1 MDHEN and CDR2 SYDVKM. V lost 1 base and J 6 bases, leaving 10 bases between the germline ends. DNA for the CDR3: TGTGCCAGCAGTTTATTACAGGGTAGTCAGCCCCAGCATTTT. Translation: CASSLLQGSQPQHF.